Following are 21 T cell receptor beta chains from one sample sequenced in a study of pediatric ulcerative colitis. Sequencing was performed with immunoSEQ multiplex PCR; in TCRdb, only in-frame clones are kept and a portion is missing. The sample yields 45,000 to 75,000 clones, around 86% seen once. Material for sequencing was blood. Source of these receptors: a boy aged 5-17 years who was a control in a study of pediatric ulcerative colitis.

This chain uses TRBV7-3 with TRBJ2-2; D is possibly TRBD1 (5 bases). The CDR3 has 17 residues. Germline V gene sequence: CDR1 SGHTA, CDR2 FQGTGA. Trimming shortened V by 5 bases and J by 5 bases, and 21 bases separated the two germline ends. The CDR3 bases are TGTGCCAGCAGCCATATTACCACAGGAGCGCGGACCGGGGAGCTGTTTTTT. Encoded protein: CASSHITTGARTGELFF.

This clone has just a few counts. This rearrangement joins TRBV5-1 to TRBJ1-2, with 7 positions matching TRBD1. This CDR3 region has 14 residues. The V gene's germline CDR1 is SGHRS and CDR2 YFSETQ. J was trimmed by 7 bases and V by 0 bases; bases with no gene match: 6. CDR3 nucleotide sequence: TGCGCCAGCAGCTTGGAGTTGACAGGGCTTGGCTACACCTTC. Its translation: CASSLELTGLGYTF.

This clone was detected only a few times. A read error may account for a junction end that differs from germline. This rearrangement joins TRBV5-4 to TRBJ1-1; D is uncertain. This CDR3 comprises 12 residues. CDR1 is SGHNT and CDR2 is YYREEE in the germline V gene (reference sequence). CDR3 bases: TGTGCCGGCAGAAACGAGAACACTGAAGCTTTCTTT. Its translation is CAGRNENTEAFF.

The table lists this clone with a count of one. This chain links TRBV27 with TRBJ2-3, with a weak D call TRBD2 (7 bases). The CDR3 is 19 residues long. V was trimmed by 5 bases and J by 5 bases, leaving 29 bases between them. CDR1 and CDR2 from the germline V gene are MNHEY and SMNVEV (reference sequence). The CDR3 loop reads CASSLNPRGGPSSLDTQYF. As DNA, the CDR3 is TGTGCCAGCAGTCTCAACCCCAGGGGAGGGCCTTCTTCGCTAGATACGCAGTATTTT.

This chain links TRBV11-2 with TRBJ2-1; 10 positions agree with TRBD2. Germline trimming cut 0 bases from V and 8 bases from J; bases unmatched to any gene: 7. CDR3 length equals 16 residues. Per the germline V gene, CDR1 is SGHAT and CDR2 is FQNNGV. The CDR3 DNA follows: TGTGCCAGCAGCTTAGACGGACTAGCGGACTCGCATGAGCAGTTCTTC. It encodes CASSLDGLADSHEQFF.

This sequence joins TRBV7-2 and TRBJ2-3; tentative D call: TRBD2 (5 bases). Trimming took off 2 bases at V and 1 base at J, with 10 bases between the two ends. The CDR3 is 15 residues long. The germline V gene encodes CDR1 SGHTA and CDR2 FQGNSA. The DNA of the CDR3 is TGTGCCAGCAGCTTAAGAGGGTACGGCACAGATACGCAGTATTTT. Protein product: CASSLRGYGTDTQYF.

The chain recombines TRBV7-9 with TRBJ2-3; the D gene is possibly TRBD1 (5 bases). CDR3 length: 17 amino acids. Germline-derived CDR1 and CDR2 are SEHNR and FQNEAQ (reference sequence). The V end was cut by 3 bases, the J end by 2 bases, with 18 bases between. CDR3: CASSFLRGRAITDTQYF. Written as DNA, the CDR3 is TGTGCCAGCAGCTTCCTTAGAGGCAGGGCGATCACAGATACGCAGTATTTT. Full variable domain (missing parts from reference TRBV7-9 and TRBJ2-3): DTGVSQNPRHKITKRGQNVTFRCDPISEHNRLYWYRQTLGQGPEFLTYFQNEAQLEKSRLLSDRFSAERPKGSFSTLEIQRTEQGDSAMYLCASSFLRGRAITDTQYFGPGTRLTVL.

The V call is TRBV9, the J call TRBJ2-7; 10 bases fit TRBD1. The CDR3 is 14 amino acids. Trimming took 4 bases from V and 2 from J; bases not matched to a gene: 3. From germline, CDR1 is SGDLS and CDR2 YYNGEE. CDR3 protein: CASSIGQGAYEQYF. In DNA form, the CDR3 reads TGTGCCAGCAGCATCGGACAGGGGGCCTACGAGCAGTACTTC.

This chain uses TRBV5-1 with TRBJ2-7; TRBD2 aligns across 7 bases. CDR1 is SGHRS and CDR2 is YFSETQ in the germline V gene. CDR3 size: 15 residues. The V segment lost 0 bases and the J segment 3 bases; nucleotides outside the gene matches: 6. Here the CDR3 DNA reads TGCGCCAGCAGCTTGGATAGCGGGTTTATCTACGAGCAGTACTTC. Its translation is CASSLDSGFIYEQYF.

The chain has TRBV25-1 and TRBJ1-2; D gene unclear. Germline V gene sequence: CDR1 MGHDK, CDR2 SYGVNS. This CDR3 spans 13 amino acids. Trimming took off 8 bases at V and 8 bases at J, with 18 bases between the two ends. CDR3 loop: CASYENRTRGYTF. The CDR3 DNA sequence: TGTGCCAGCTACGAGAACCGAACCCGAGGCTACACCTTC.

In this sample, this clone turned up a few times. The V and J genes are TRBV5-3 and TRBJ1-2, with D uncertain. TRBV5-3 is reported as an ORF; its role is uncertain. This CDR3 comprises 12 residues. V was trimmed by 8 bases and J by 6 bases, leaving 14 bases between them. The CDR3 DNA reads TGTGCCAGGACTCCGGGGTTCCATGGCTACACCTTC. Its protein product is CARTPGFHGYTF.

This clone came up once. This chain connects TRBV9 to TRBJ1-5, with TRBD1 as a possible D gene (5 bases). The CDR3 consists of 14 residues. The V and J ends lost 1 base and 7 bases respectively, with 12 bases between them. Germline assignment: CDR1 SGDLS and CDR2 YYNGEE. The CDR3 protein is CASSVWGGSQPQHF. As DNA, the CDR3 is TGTGCCAGCAGCGTATGGGGGGGAAGCCAGCCCCAGCATTTT.

V usage is TRBV6-5 and J usage is TRBJ2-7, with D unresolved. This CDR3 region has 13 residues. Trimming pared 2 bases from V and 5 bases from J, leaving 10 bases between. Germline CDR1 is MNHEY and CDR2 is SVGAGI. CDR3 coding DNA: TGTGCCAGCAGTTACAGGGTAATCGACGAGCAGTACTTC. This sequence encodes CASSYRVIDEQYF.

The chain combines TRBV7-9 with TRBJ1-3; D unresolved. CDR3 size: 16 residues. Germline V gives CDR1 SEHNR, CDR2 FQNEAQ (reference sequence). Trimming stripped 11 bases from V and 4 bases from J, with 24 bases between. CDR3 amino acids: CAGGGSGDLWGNTIYF. CDR3 sequence (DNA): TGTGCCGGTGGAGGCAGCGGAGACCTCTGGGGAAACACCATATATTTT.

V usage is TRBV19 and J usage is TRBJ2-3, with TRBD1 matching over 7 bases. J gave up 3 bases and V 6 bases, and 6 bases lay outside the gene matches. From germline, CDR1 is LNHDA and CDR2 SQIVND (reference sequence). This CDR3 is built from 14 residues. In DNA, the CDR3 is TGTGCCAGTAGAGGACAGGTTGGGACAGATACGCAGTATTTT. It specifies CASRGQVGTDTQYF.

The CDR3 spells CSPRGSGNQPQHF. In nucleotides, the CDR3 is TGCAGCCCCCGAGGCAGCGGCAATCAGCCCCAGCATTTT. The rearrangement uses TRBV29-1 and TRBJ1-5, with D unresolved. Deletions cut 8 bases from V and 2 bases from J, with 13 bases between. Germline-derived CDR1 and CDR2 are SQVTM and ANQGSEA. The CDR3 runs to 13 residues.

V is TRBV21-1 and J is TRBJ2-1; TRBD2 is the table's D call and was not checked against the DNA. TRBV21-1 is reported as a pseudogene. This CDR3 spans 16 amino acids. This chain's CDR3 is CASSKEGVPPSNEQFF. The CDR3 nucleotides read TGTGCCAGCAGCAAAGAAGGAGTACCGCCGAGCAATGAGCAGTTCTTC.

This chain links TRBV12-5 with TRBJ2-5; weak D call: TRBD1 (5 bases). Germline CDR1 reads LGHNT; CDR2 reads FRNRAP. V dropped 7 bases and J dropped 1 base, with 13 bases sitting between them. The CDR3 spans 14 residues. The CDR3 DNA is TGTGCTAGTGCCCCGGACAATTTCCAAGAGACCCAGTACTTC. Translated, it gives CASAPDNFQETQYF.

This clone occurred a few times. The gene calls are TRBV28 and TRBJ2-7; 9 bases align to TRBD2. The germline V gene has CDR1 MDHEN and CDR2 SYDVKM. V gave up 1 base and J gave up 2 bases; unmatched junction bases: 0. This CDR3 has 14 residues. The DNA of the CDR3 is TGTGCCAGCAGTTTATCTAGCGGGGCCTACGAGCAGTACTTC. It yields the protein CASSLSSGAYEQYF.

The rearrangement links TRBV4-3 to TRBJ1-4; D gene ambiguous. The length of the CDR3 is 16 residues. The germline V gene encodes CDR1 LGHNA and CDR2 YSLEER. The ends were cut back, 1 base at V and 4 bases at J, with 13 bases in the middle. This CDR3 is CASSQGARQNNEKLFF. In DNA form, the CDR3 reads TGCGCCAGCAGCCAAGGGGCTAGGCAGAATAATGAAAAACTGTTTTTT.

The J gene is TRBJ1-2, the V gene TRBV4-1, with no clear D. CDR3 length: 12 amino acids. Trimming took off 1 base at V and 9 bases at J, with 9 bases between the two ends. The germline gives CDR1 MGHRA, CDR2 YSYEKL. CDR3 coding DNA: TGCGCCAGCAGCCAAGTGAACTCCCGCTACACCTTC. It codes for CASSQVNSRYTF.